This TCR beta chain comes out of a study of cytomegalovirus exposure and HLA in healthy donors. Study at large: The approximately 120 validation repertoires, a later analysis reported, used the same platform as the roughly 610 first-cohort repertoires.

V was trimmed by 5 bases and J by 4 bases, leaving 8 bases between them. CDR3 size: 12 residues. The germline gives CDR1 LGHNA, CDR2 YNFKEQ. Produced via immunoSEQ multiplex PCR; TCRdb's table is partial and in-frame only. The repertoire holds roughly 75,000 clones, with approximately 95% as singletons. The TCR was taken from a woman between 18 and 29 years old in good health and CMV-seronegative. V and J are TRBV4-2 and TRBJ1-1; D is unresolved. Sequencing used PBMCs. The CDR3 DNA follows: TGTGCCAGCAGCTTCATCGGCACTGAAGCTTTCTTT. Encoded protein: CASSFIGTEAFF.